This T cell receptor (beta chain) was recovered during a study of T cells in narcolepsy (dated by TCRdb to 2017 to 2018). Notes on the research overall: Patients with narcolepsy type 1 or type 2 (NT1, NT2) and healthy control donors were enrolled in the study. The study sought autoreactive T cells targeting hypocretin neuron self-antigens (hypocretin, TRIB2) in narcolepsy patients, using TCR Vbeta sequencing to track clonotypes in blood and CSF.

Receptor libraries were prepared by the immunoSEQ multiplex PCR assay. TCRdb re-hosts the immuneACCESS table, in-frame sequences only. Its copies lack some clones; in the studies checked, an unresolved V gene accounts for under half of them, and the cause for the rest is not known. The sample table holds about 3,400 clones, of which 62% were seen once. The ten largest make up approximately 57% of the sample. Ends trimmed: V by 4 bases, J by 4 bases; bases unmatched to a gene: 9. CDR1 PRHDT and CDR2 FYEKMQ were looked up in the germline V gene (reference sequence). From the cysteine up to the phenylalanine, the CDR3 has a length of 15 residues. Only the CDR3 portion is preserved as DNA: 45 bases, with reading frame beginning at the first base. For TCR Vbeta sequencing and comparison with CSF CD8+ T cells, memory CD8+ T cells were sorted ex vivo from the blood of patients. Notes on this clone: Its antigen is currently not known. Base-call qualities are not available, and no considerably larger clone is one nucleotide away.

Overall study results and their limits: Plots that compared CSF and blood CD4+ T cell clonotypes from the same patient highlighted HCRT-specific and TRIB2-specific autoreactive clonotypes. According to the report, autoreactive clonotypes were detected serially in the blood of the same patients and of different patients, but not in healthy controls.

This receptor was obtained from a human donor with narcolepsy. The chain uses TRBV13 and TRBJ1-2; TRBD1 fits 7 bases in the junction. Material: CD45RA- memory CD8+ T cells from PBMCs. Per the publication, the cell subset or site label means: memory T cells sorted ex vivo from peripheral blood. The base sequence is TGTGCCAGCAGCTCCCAGGGGGTTCGTGTCTATGGCTACACCTTC. Its product reads: CASSSQGVRVYGYTF.